A single sample gave rise to the 21 T cell receptor beta chains below, sequenced in a study of cytomegalovirus exposure and HLA in healthy donors. The PCR used 60 Vbeta and 13 Jbeta primers. Produced via immunoSEQ multiplex PCR; TCRdb's table is partial and in-frame only. The table includes under 150,000 clones, around three quarters detected once. Sequenced input: PBMCs. The receptor set was obtained from a man between 18 and 35 years old in good health and CMV-seronegative.

The gene calls are TRBV11-2 and TRBJ1-4, with D perhaps TRBD1 (5 bases). CDR3 length: 16 residues. V lost 4 bases and J 2 bases, leaving 14 bases between the germline ends. Germline lookup yields CDR1 SGHAT and CDR2 FQNNGV. CDR3 residues: CASSSTAGYTNEKLFF. The CDR3 nucleotides read TGTGCCAGCAGCTCTACCGCAGGGTACACTAATGAAAAACTGTTTTTT.

The chain is built from TRBV9 and TRBJ2-1; TRBD1 matches at 7 bases. Germline V gene lookup returns CDR1 SGDLS and CDR2 YYNGEE. The J segment lost 8 bases and the V segment lost 2 bases, leaving 7 bases of the junction unmatched. The CDR3 totals 14 residues. The CDR3 here is CASSVGQPIDEQFF. The CDR3, as DNA: TGTGCCAGCAGCGTGGGACAGCCCATAGATGAGCAGTTCTTC.

This clone was recorded only once. This chain connects TRBV7-2 to TRBJ2-5; TRBD1 agrees at 7 bases. The CDR3 runs 16 residues. J was trimmed by 7 bases and V by 5 bases; bases with no gene match: 16. CDR1 and CDR2 (germline): SGHTA, FQGNSA. The CDR3 protein is CASSPPSGRGWGTQYF. Written as DNA, the CDR3 is TGTGCCAGCAGCCCCCCCTCAGGCAGGGGGTGGGGGACCCAGTACTTC.

The table lists this clone with a count of one. The chain links TRBV4-1 to TRBJ1-2; TRBD1 is a possible D gene (6 bases). The CDR3 loop spans 19 amino acids. The germline V and J ends were trimmed by 0 bases and 0 bases, with 20 bases remaining between them. In germline, CDR1 is MGHRA, CDR2 YSYEKL. DNA for the CDR3: TGCGCCAGCAGCCAAGAAGGGGGGGGGACCTCCTTCTCTAACTATGGCTACACCTTC. As protein: CASSQEGGGTSFSNYGYTF.

In this sample, this clone turned up once. V usage is TRBV15 and J usage is TRBJ2-3, with D tentatively TRBD1 (6 bases). Trimming cost V 3 bases and J 0 bases, with 31 bases left between them. CDR1 LNHNV and CDR2 YYDKDF come from the germline V gene (reference sequence). The CDR3 loop spans 22 amino acids. The CDR3 DNA reads as TGTGCCACCAGCAGTCTATTCCCGGCACTCCAAACGGACAGTTCTAGCACAGATACGCAGTATTTT. It yields the protein CATSSLFPALQTDSSSTDTQYF.

This rearrangement joins TRBV5-1 to TRBJ1-2; D is ambiguous. The CDR3 loop spans 13 amino acids. Germline CDR1 SGHRS, CDR2 YFSETQ. V was shortened by 8 bases and J by 12 bases, with 23 bases between the two germline ends. In DNA form, the CDR3 reads TGCGCCAGTCCCGACTCGGAGGTTAGGGTCCACACCTTC. As protein: CASPDSEVRVHTF.

This chain uses TRBV6-6 with TRBJ1-3, with TRBD1 matching 9 bases. V was clipped by 0 bases and J by 4 bases; unmatched bases: 1. The germline gives CDR1 MNHNY, CDR2 SVGAGI (reference sequence). The CDR3 sequence is 15 residues long. The DNA for the CDR3 is TGTGCCAGCAGTTACTCTGGGACAGGGGGAAACACCATATATTTT. Protein product: CASSYSGTGGNTIYF.

This chain joins TRBV5-1 and TRBJ1-2; perhaps TRBD1 as D (6 bases). Germline CDR1 is SGHRS and CDR2 is YFSETQ. Trimming took 0 bases from V and 7 from J, leaving 19 bases between them. The CDR3 totals 16 residues. The CDR3 is CASSLDPAGGAGGYTF. In DNA, the CDR3 is TGCGCCAGCAGCTTGGACCCGGCCGGGGGGGCGGGTGGCTACACCTTC.

The chain couples TRBV28 to TRBJ2-7; 7 bases are a match to TRBD2. The J segment lost 3 bases and the V segment lost 4 bases, leaving 6 bases of the junction unmatched. The CDR3 contains 14 residues. The germline CDR1 and CDR2 sequences are MDHEN and SYDVKM. CDR3 DNA: TGTGCCAGCAGTTCCCACGGGGGGAACTACGAGCAGTACTTC. This gives the protein CASSSHGGNYEQYF.

This chain connects TRBV11-1 to TRBJ1-4; 9 bases agree with TRBD1. With 4 bases clipped from V and 6 bases from J, the junction kept 6 bases outside the gene matches. CDR1 is SGHAT, CDR2 FQDESV, per germline (reference sequence). The CDR3 totals 15 residues. DNA of the CDR3: TGTGCCAGCAGCTCCCCGGGACAGGGCGATGAAAAACTGTTTTTT. Translation gives CASSSPGQGDEKLFF. Filled out from reference TRBV11-1 and TRBJ1-4, the complete variable domain reads EAEVAQSPRYKITEKSQAVAFWCDPISGHATLYWYRQILGQGPELLVQFQDESVVDDSQLPKDRFSAERLKGVDSTLKIQPAELGDSAMYLCASSSPGQGDEKLFFGSGTQLSVL.

The gene calls are TRBV7-6 and TRBJ2-2, with D uncertain. Per the germline V gene, CDR1 is SGHVS and CDR2 is FNYEAQ. The CDR3 spans 13 residues. V was cut by 1 base and J by 6 bases, with 6 bases left in between. The CDR3 reads CASSLGVPGELFF. DNA of the CDR3: TGTGCCAGCAGCTTAGGAGTTCCCGGGGAGCTGTTTTTT.

The J gene is TRBJ2-1, the V gene TRBV27; D ambiguous. CDR3 length: 12 residues. V shed 9 bases and J shed 8 bases, with 14 bases lying between them. Germline V gene lookup returns CDR1 MNHEY and CDR2 SMNVEV (reference sequence). The CDR3 reads CASAVDVYEQFF. Here the CDR3 DNA reads TGTGCCAGTGCCGTAGATGTATATGAGCAGTTCTTC.

This chain joins TRBV7-8 and TRBJ2-5; 9 bases agree with TRBD2. J lost 4 bases, V lost 1 base, and 10 bases had no gene match. This CDR3 region has 17 residues. Germline loops: CDR1 SGHVS, CDR2 FQNEAQ. The CDR3 loop reads CASSLVVEAGGAETQYF. CDR3 DNA sequence: TGTGCCAGCAGCTTAGTGGTTGAAGCGGGAGGCGCAGAGACCCAGTACTTC.

The rearrangement uses TRBV30 and TRBJ2-7; TRBD1 matches at 9 bases. The V gene end was trimmed by 2 bases and the J gene end by 2 bases; junction bases not matched to a gene: 4. CDR1 GTSNPN and CDR2 SVGIG come from the germline V gene (reference sequence). CDR3 size: 14 residues. The CDR3 region has the DNA TGTGCCTGGAGTCCCCGGGACAGGGCCTACGAGCAGTACTTC. This encodes CAWSPRDRAYEQYF.

The chain carries TRBV27 and TRBJ1-4; a weak D match, TRBD1 (5 bases). The ends were cut back, 5 bases at V and 2 bases at J, with 24 bases in the middle. In germline, CDR1 is MNHEY, CDR2 SMNVEV (reference sequence). CDR3 size: 19 residues. For the CDR3, the DNA is TGTGCCAGCAGTCCCCAATCGCGACGGGGGTGGAGTACTAATGAAAAACTGTTTTTT. It translates to CASSPQSRRGWSTNEKLFF.

The rearrangement uses TRBV27 and TRBJ1-6; 9 nucleotides align to TRBD1. In germline, CDR1 is MNHEY, CDR2 SMNVEV (reference sequence). V trimming: 6 bases; J trimming: 8 bases; junction bases outside the gene matches: 8. The CDR3 is made up of 15 amino acids. CDR3 region: CASRQGQGGHSPLHF. The CDR3 nucleotides are TGTGCCAGCAGACAGGGACAGGGTGGGCATTCACCCCTCCACTTT.

CDR3 protein: CASSVPAGNEQFF. CDR3 DNA: TGTGCCAGCAGCGTACCAGCGGGAAATGAGCAGTTCTTC. V is TRBV9 and J is TRBJ2-1; the match to TRBD2 covers 7 bases. After removal of 1 base from V and 7 bases from J, the junction contained 2 bases not matched to a gene. In germline, CDR1 is SGDLS, CDR2 YYNGEE. The CDR3 is made up of 13 amino acids.

This clone appeared a few times. The rearrangement links TRBV6-5 to TRBJ2-7; TRBD1 is a possible D gene (6 bases). The CDR3 sequence is 14 residues long. V lost 3 bases to trimming and J lost 4 bases, with 13 bases between them. Germline V gene lookup returns CDR1 MNHEY and CDR2 SVGAGI. CDR3 protein: CASSYQRGSYEQYF. CDR3 bases: TGTGCCAGCAGTTATCAGAGGGGGTCGTACGAGCAGTACTTC.

This clone was observed a single time. The rearrangement links TRBV2 to TRBJ1-3; the match to TRBD1 covers 11 bases. The CDR3 sequence is 13 residues long. V lost 5 bases to trimming and J lost 16 bases; unmatched junction nucleotides: 10. Per the germline V gene, CDR1 is SNHLY and CDR2 is FYNNEI. CDR3 sequence reads: CASSWTGGEPWYF. CDR3 DNA: TGTGCCAGCAGTTGGACAGGGGGCGAGCCTTGGTATTTT.

The CDR3 here is CASSSQGAGELFF. The CDR3 DNA is TGTGCCAGCAGCTCCCAGGGGGCCGGGGAGCTGTTTTTT. V gene TRBV11-3 combines with J gene TRBJ2-2, with 7 nucleotides matching TRBD1. Germline V lookup: CDR1 SGHNT, CDR2 YENEEA. The CDR3 has 13 amino acids. V lost 4 bases and J lost 6; bases outside the gene matches: 2.

J is TRBJ2-7 and V is TRBV9; tentative D call: TRBD2 (6 bases). V lost 3 bases, J lost 1 base, and 14 bases lay in between. The CDR3 spans 15 residues. Germline lookup yields CDR1 SGDLS and CDR2 YYNGEE. The CDR3 coding sequence is TGTGCCAGCAGCGAGGGCCCGACTAGGTCCTACGAGCAGTACGTC. This sequence encodes CASSEGPTRSYEQYV.